This T cell receptor beta chain was sequenced during a study of blood T cell repertoires in COVID-19. Trimming removed 0 bases at V and 8 bases at J, with 8 bases between. This CDR3 region has 13 residues. Germline values: CDR1 MNHEY, CDR2 SMNVEV (reference sequence). This clone was counted once. Clones were read by immunoSEQ multiplex PCR, and TCRdb kept only the in-frame ones, dropping some. The sample has about 200,000 clones, approximately 91% seen once; the top ten hold roughly 6.5%. This sequence was found in a man between 60 and 75 years old who had recovered from COVID-19. The source material was peripheral blood. The chain joins TRBV27 to TRBJ2-1; no clear D. The CDR3 region has the DNA TGTGCCAGCAGTTTATCTAACCGCGATGAGCAGTTCTTC. As protein: CASSLSNRDEQFF.